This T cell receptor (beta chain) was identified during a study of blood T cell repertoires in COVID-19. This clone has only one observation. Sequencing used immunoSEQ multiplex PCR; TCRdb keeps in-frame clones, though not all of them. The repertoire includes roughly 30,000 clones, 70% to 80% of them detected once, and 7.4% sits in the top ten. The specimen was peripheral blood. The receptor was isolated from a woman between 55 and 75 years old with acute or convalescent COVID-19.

As DNA, the CDR3 is TGCGCCAGCAGCTTGGGTGCGGGGGGGCCGTCGGAAGAGACCCAGTACTTC. This codes for CASSLGAGGPSEETQYF. The chain has TRBV5-1 and TRBJ2-5, with 9 bases identical to TRBD2. The CDR3 extends over 17 amino acids. The V segment lost 0 bases and the J segment 3 bases; nucleotides outside the gene matches: 9. Germline assignment: CDR1 SGHRS and CDR2 YFSETQ.